This T cell receptor beta chain was observed in a study of T cells in Graves' hyperthyroidism and ophthalmopathy. Deletions cut 7 bases from V and 5 bases from J, with 8 bases between. CDR1 is SQVTM, CDR2 ANQGSEA, per germline. The CDR3 covers 10 residues. Amplified TCR beta CDR3 regions derived from RNA transcripts. The study used the HTBI primer set for a first-round RT-PCR of the TCR CDR3. TCRdb re-derived calls from the multiplex PCR reads in MiXCR, one entry per CDR3 protein. The sample consists of 540,000 or so distinct CDR3 sequences, 40% to 55% of them appearing once. This sequence originates from an adult woman with Graves' disease, either hyperthyroidism or ophthalmopathy (not recorded which). Sequences were obtained from peripheral blood or thyroid tissue (not recorded which). The V gene is TRBV29-1, the J gene TRBJ2-5; D is ambiguous. The CDR3 region has the DNA TGCAGCGGACTTAGCGAGACCCAGTACTTC. Its translation: CSGLSETQYF.